This entry concerns a single T cell receptor beta chain. This CDR3 region has 15 residues. V gave up 8 bases and J gave up 0 bases, with 14 bases separating them. CDR1 LNHDA and CDR2 SQIVND come from the germline V gene (reference sequence). This table comes from immunoSEQ multiplex PCR, and its TCRdb copy is limited to in-frame clones, with some not included. The table records tens of thousands of clones, roughly 81% of them present only once. The sample comes from a study of blood T cell repertoires in COVID-19. Study background: PBMCs, B-cell-depleted T cells, or T cells provided the cDNA or gDNA that made up the material.

This chain uses TRBV19 with TRBJ2-1; no firm D call. The sequence was collected from a man of 80 years or more with acute or convalescent COVID-19. Sequencing input: peripheral blood. CDR3 bases: TGTGCCAGTCAAACGATGAAGAGCTCCTACAATGAGCAGTTCTTC. Translating gives CASQTMKSSYNEQFF.